This T cell receptor beta chain was sequenced for a study of response to subunit inactivated influenza vaccine. General observations from the study: T cells newly recruited by each seasonal influenza vaccination are few, the authors suggested.

Using its own MiXCR run on the RT-PCR reads, TCRdb lists one record per CDR3 protein. The table records 500,000 to 600,000 distinct CDR3 sequences, 16% of them present only once. This clonotype was seen a few times. Its antigen is undetermined. The CDR3 runs 14 residues. The V and J ends lost 5 bases and 0 bases, in that order; junction bases with no gene match: 3. Source: CD4+ T cells sorted from PBMCs, taken less than 25 months after vaccination. The V and J genes are TRBV12-3 or TRBV12-4 and TRBJ2-7, with 8 bases identical to TRBD1. The receptor was isolated from a man in his fifties or sixties who received an inactivated influenza vaccine. CDR3: CASSRTGHSYEQYF. The CDR3 DNA follows: TGTGCCAGCAGTCGGACAGGGCACTCCTACGAGCAGTACTTC.